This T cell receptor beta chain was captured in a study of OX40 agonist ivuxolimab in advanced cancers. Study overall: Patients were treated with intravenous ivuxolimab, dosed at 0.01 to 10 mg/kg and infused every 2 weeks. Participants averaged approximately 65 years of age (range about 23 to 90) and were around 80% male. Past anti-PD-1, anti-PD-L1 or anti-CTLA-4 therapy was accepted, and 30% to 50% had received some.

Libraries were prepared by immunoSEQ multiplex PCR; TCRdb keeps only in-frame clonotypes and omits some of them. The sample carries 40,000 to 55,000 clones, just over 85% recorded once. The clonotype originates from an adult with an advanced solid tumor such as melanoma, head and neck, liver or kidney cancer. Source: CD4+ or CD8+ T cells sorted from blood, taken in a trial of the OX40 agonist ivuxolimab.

The CDR3 region has the DNA TGTGCCAGCAGCTTTAGCGGCAGCTCCTACAATGAGCAGTTCTTC. Encoded protein: CASSFSGSSYNEQFF. The V gene is TRBV7-2, the J gene TRBJ2-1; D possibly corresponds to TRBD2 (6 bases). The CDR3 consists of 15 residues. Trimming shortened V by 3 bases and J by 0 bases, and 9 bases separated the two germline ends. Germline V gene lookup returns CDR1 SGHTA and CDR2 FQGNSA.